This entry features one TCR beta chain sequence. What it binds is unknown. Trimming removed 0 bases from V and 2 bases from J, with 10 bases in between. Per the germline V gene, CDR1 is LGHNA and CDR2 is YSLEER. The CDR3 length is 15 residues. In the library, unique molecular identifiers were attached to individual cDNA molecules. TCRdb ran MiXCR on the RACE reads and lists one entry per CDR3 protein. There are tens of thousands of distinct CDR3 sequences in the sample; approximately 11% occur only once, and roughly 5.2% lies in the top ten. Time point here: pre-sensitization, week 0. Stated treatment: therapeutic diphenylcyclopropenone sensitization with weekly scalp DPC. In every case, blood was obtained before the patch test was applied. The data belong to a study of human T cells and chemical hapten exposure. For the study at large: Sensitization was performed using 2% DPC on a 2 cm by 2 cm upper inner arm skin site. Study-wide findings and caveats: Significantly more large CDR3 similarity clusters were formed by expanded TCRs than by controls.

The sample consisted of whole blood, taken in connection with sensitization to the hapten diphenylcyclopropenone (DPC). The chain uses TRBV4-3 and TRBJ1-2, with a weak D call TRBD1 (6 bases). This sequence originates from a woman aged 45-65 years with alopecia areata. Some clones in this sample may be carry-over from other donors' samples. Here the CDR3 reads CASSQERGPNYGYTF. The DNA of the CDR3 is TGCGCCAGCAGCCAAGAGCGGGGGCCGAACTATGGCTACACCTTC.